What follows are 6 T cell receptor beta chains derived from one specimen sequenced in a study of cytomegalovirus exposure and HLA in healthy donors. Assay used: immunoSEQ multiplex PCR; TCRdb lists only in-frame clones, some missing. Of 130,000 or so clones in the sample, 85% to 90% are singletons; the top ten hold over 5%. Material: PBMCs. The receptors here all came from a woman aged 30 to 39 in good health and CMV-seropositive.

The rearrangement joins TRBV28 to TRBJ2-7; D is undetermined. This CDR3 has 13 residues. Trimming left V 3 bases short and J 3 bases short, with 9 bases between. Germline CDR1 and CDR2: MDHEN and SYDVKM. CDR3 sequence reads: CASSLAYFYEQYF. The DNA for the CDR3 is TGTGCCAGCAGTTTGGCATATTTCTACGAGCAGTACTTC.

The J gene is TRBJ2-1, the V gene TRBV10-2, with TRBD1 matching over 11 bases. V lost 7 bases, J lost 4 bases, and 3 bases stayed unmatched. The CDR3 runs 14 residues. Germline values: CDR1 WSHSY, CDR2 SAAADI. The CDR3 nucleotides are TGCGCCAGCATGGGACAGGGGGTTTACAATGAGCAGTTCTTC. Its translation: CASMGQGVYNEQFF.

J is TRBJ2-1 and V is TRBV7-3, with D possibly being TRBD1 (5 bases). V lost 6 bases, J lost 8 bases, and 8 bases lay in between. This CDR3 comprises 11 residues. Germline V gene sequence: CDR1 SGHTA, CDR2 FQGTGA. This chain's CDR3 is CASSLGDEQFF. For the CDR3, the DNA is TGTGCCAGCAGTCTAGGGGATGAGCAGTTCTTC.

The chain joins TRBV5-6 to TRBJ2-4, with D tentatively TRBD1 (6 bases). Germline V CDR1 and CDR2: SGHDT, YYEEEE. The ends were cut back, 4 bases at V and 1 base at J, with 12 bases in the middle. The CDR3 has 15 amino acids. The CDR3 loop is CASSKQGEAKNIQYF. CDR3 nucleotide sequence: TGTGCCAGCAGCAAACAGGGAGAGGCCAAAAACATTCAGTACTTC.

J is TRBJ2-7 and V is TRBV2; no clear D gene. The CDR3 is 13 amino acids. Trimming removed 7 bases at V and 0 bases at J, with 10 bases between. Germline assignment: CDR1 SNHLY and CDR2 FYNNEI. The CDR3 nucleotides are TGTGCCAGCACTTCCGTGAGCTCCTACGAGCAGTACTTC. This gives the protein CASTSVSSYEQYF.

The CDR3 loop reads CASSPIRGETQYF. CDR3 in DNA: TGTGCCAGCAGTCCGATCCGAGGAGAGACCCAGTACTTC. The rearrangement links TRBV5-6 to TRBJ2-5; D not resolved. V dropped 5 bases and J dropped 4 bases, with 12 bases sitting between them. The CDR3 has 13 amino acids. Germline CDR1 reads SGHDT; CDR2 reads YYEEEE.